This TCR beta chain was identified during a study of T cell responses to AZD1222 COVID-19 vaccine. Study-wide results and caveats: Females outnumbered males among donors, who were mostly white British; clonal diversity was possibly underestimated. Reportedly, nearly half the spike-specific TCRs target unmutated variant regions.

The data were produced by immunoSEQ multiplex PCR, yet TCRdb's version contains in-frame clones alone and is incomplete. The sample lists 150,000 to 200,000 clones; around 90% were seen once. A word on this clone: Antigen: not known.

This CDR3 comprises 14 residues. V lost 5 bases and J 3 bases, leaving 11 bases between the germline ends. The V gene's germline CDR1 is SGHTA and CDR2 FQGNSA. The sequencing used peripheral blood, collected 28 days after the second dose of the MenACWY control vaccine. This TCR was sampled from an adult who received the MenACWY meningococcal vaccine as a control. J is TRBJ1-5 and V is TRBV7-2; D ambiguous. The CDR3 reads CASSVRGSNQPQHF. The CDR3 DNA follows: TGTGCCAGCAGCGTCCGGGGATCCAATCAGCCCCAGCATTTT.